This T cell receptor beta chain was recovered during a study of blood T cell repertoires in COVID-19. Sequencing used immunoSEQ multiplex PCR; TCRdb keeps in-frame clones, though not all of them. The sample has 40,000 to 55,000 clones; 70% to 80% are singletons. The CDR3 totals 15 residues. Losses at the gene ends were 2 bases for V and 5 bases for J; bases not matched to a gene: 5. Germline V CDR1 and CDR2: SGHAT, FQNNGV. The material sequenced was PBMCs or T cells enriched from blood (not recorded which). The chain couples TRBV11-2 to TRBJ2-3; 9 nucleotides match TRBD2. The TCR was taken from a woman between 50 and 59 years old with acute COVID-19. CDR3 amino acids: CASSLRGLALDTQYF. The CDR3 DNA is TGTGCCAGCAGCTTAAGGGGACTAGCCTTAGATACGCAGTATTTT.